The 10 T cell receptor beta chains below all came from one sample that was sequenced in a study of CD8 T cells in Susac syndrome (dated by TCRdb to between 2019 and 2020). Libraries were built with the immunoSEQ multiplex PCR assay. RNA was extracted with the RNeasy kit and roughly 0.45 to 1 ug was reverse transcribed using random hexamers. In TCRdb, the public reads were trimmed at Q25 with fastp and aligned with MiXCR, with productive beta chains retained. Rows are combined by CDR3 protein, so each entry shows the most common genes and DNA. Present in this sample are some 300,000 distinct CDR3 sequences, 85% of which were seen just once. The ten largest clonotypes hold roughly 0.21% of the sample. The sequenced sample was CD8+ T cells from PBMCs. Receptor source: a human donor with multiple sclerosis.

This clonotype was observed a few times. The V call is TRBV6-2 or TRBV6-3, the J call TRBJ2-7, with 9 nucleotides matching TRBD2. Germline CDR1 and CDR2: MNHEY and SVGEGT. The CDR3 length is 21 residues. The ends lost 1 base at V and 3 bases at J; junction bases unmatched: 22. CDR3 sequence reads: CASSYFLPGYTAGGPHYEQYF. DNA of the CDR3: TGTGCCAGCAGTTACTTCCTGCCAGGGTATACGGCGGGAGGGCCTCACTACGAGCAGTACTTC.

The chain recombines TRBV15 with TRBJ2-1; D remains unclear. From germline, CDR1 is LNHNV and CDR2 YYDKDF (reference sequence). The CDR3 extends over 16 amino acids. V was shortened by 1 base and J by 2 bases, with 12 bases between the two germline ends. CDR3 amino acids: CATSRGVTQTYNEQFF. The CDR3 DNA follows: TGTGCCACCAGCAGAGGAGTGACACAAACCTACAATGAGCAGTTCTTC.

The sample holds a few counts of this clonotype. The chain employs TRBV4-1 and TRBJ1-5, with 8 bases fitting TRBD1. The germline gives CDR1 MGHRA, CDR2 YSYEKL. This CDR3 region has 15 residues. Trimming cost V 4 bases and J 5 bases; bases outside gene matches: 7. In DNA, the CDR3 is TGCGCCAGCAGCCTATTCGGACAGGGAGATCAGCCCCAGCATTTT. It specifies CASSLFGQGDQPQHF.

The CDR3 DNA reads TGTGCCAGCAGTTTCGGACAGGGTAGTGTCTCTGGGGCCAACGTCCTGACTTTC. This encodes CASSFGQGSVSGANVLTF. The chain combines TRBV27 with TRBJ2-6, with 8 bases aligning to TRBD1. This CDR3 has 18 amino acids. Germline V gene sequence: CDR1 MNHEY, CDR2 SMNVEV (reference sequence). The V and J ends lost 3 bases and 0 bases, in that order; junction bases with no gene match: 7.

The chain employs TRBV20-1 and TRBJ2-1; 10 positions match TRBD2. Germline CDR1 is DFQATT and CDR2 is SNEGSKA (reference sequence). The CDR3 contains 13 residues. The junction had 6 bases not matched to a gene; V was cut back by 5 bases and J by 8 bases. The CDR3 region has the DNA TGCAGTGCTCCCGGGACTAGCGTCTATGAGCAGTTCTTC. It specifies CSAPGTSVYEQFF.

This chain joins TRBV27 and TRBJ1-3, with a weak D call TRBD1 (5 bases). The V and J ends lost 6 bases and 1 base respectively, with 16 bases between them. Germline V CDR1 and CDR2: MNHEY, SMNVEV (reference sequence). The CDR3 spans 16 residues. CDR3 bases: TGTGCCAGCAGATCCCTGTGGGGGTTTTCTGGAAACACCATATATTTT. It yields the protein CASRSLWGFSGNTIYF.

This clonotype was seen only once. The rearrangement links TRBV7-9 to TRBJ2-1; no clear D gene. V lost 2 bases and J 4 bases, leaving 9 bases between the germline ends. The CDR3 consists of 14 residues. The germline V gene encodes CDR1 SEHNR and CDR2 FQNEAQ (reference sequence). CDR3 sequence: CASSLLVPYNEQFF. CDR3 sequence (DNA): TGTGCCAGCAGCTTATTGGTACCATACAATGAGCAGTTCTTC.

The rearrangement uses TRBV15 and TRBJ2-3, with D possibly being TRBD2 (6 bases). V lost 1 base and J lost 2, with 10 bases in between. The CDR3 runs to 15 residues. Germline loops: CDR1 LNHNV, CDR2 YYDKDF (reference sequence). The CDR3 loop reads CATSRAGTVTDTQYF. The CDR3 DNA reads TGTGCCACCAGCAGAGCTGGGACTGTCACAGATACGCAGTATTTT.

This clonotype was observed a handful of times. The genes are TRBV20-1 and TRBJ2-5; D may match TRBD1 or TRBD2 (5 bases each). The CDR3 sequence is 14 residues long. CDR1 and CDR2 (germline): DFQATT, SNEGSKA (reference sequence). The V end was cut by 2 bases, the J end by 5 bases, with 15 bases between. CDR3 region: CSARSSGALETQYF. Here the CDR3 DNA reads TGCAGTGCTAGATCCTCCGGGGCCTTGGAGACCCAGTACTTC.

The rearrangement uses TRBV11-2 and TRBJ2-3, with D unresolved. Germline lookup yields CDR1 SGHAT and CDR2 FQNNGV. V gave up 0 bases and J gave up 0 bases, with 13 bases separating them. CDR3 length: 17 amino acids. DNA for the CDR3: TGTGCCAGCAGCTTAGATCTAGGCCGAGCGAGCACAGATACGCAGTATTTT. It translates to CASSLDLGRASTDTQYF. Full variable domain (remainder filled in from reference TRBV11-2 and TRBJ2-3): EAGVAQSPRYKIIEKRQSVAFWCNPISGHATLYWYQQILGQGPKLLIQFQNNGVVDDSQLPKDRFSAERLKGVDSTLKIQPAKLEDSAVYLCASSLDLGRASTDTQYFGPGTRLTVL.